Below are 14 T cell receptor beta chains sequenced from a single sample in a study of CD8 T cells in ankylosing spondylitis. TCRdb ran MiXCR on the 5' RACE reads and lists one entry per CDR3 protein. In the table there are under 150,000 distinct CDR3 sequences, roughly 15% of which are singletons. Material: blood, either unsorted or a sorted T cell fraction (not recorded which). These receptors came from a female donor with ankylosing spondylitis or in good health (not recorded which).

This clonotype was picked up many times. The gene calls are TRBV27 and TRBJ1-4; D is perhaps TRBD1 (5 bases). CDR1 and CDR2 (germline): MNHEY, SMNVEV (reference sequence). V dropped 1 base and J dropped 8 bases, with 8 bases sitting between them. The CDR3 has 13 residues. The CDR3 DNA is TGTGCCAGCAGTTTATTTTGGGGGGAAAAACTGTTTTTT. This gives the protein CASSLFWGEKLFF.

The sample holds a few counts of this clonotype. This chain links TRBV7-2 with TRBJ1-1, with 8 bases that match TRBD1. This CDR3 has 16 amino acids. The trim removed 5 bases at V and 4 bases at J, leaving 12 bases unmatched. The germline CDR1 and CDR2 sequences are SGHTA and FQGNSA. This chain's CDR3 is CASSRPPGGRGTEAFF. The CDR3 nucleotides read TGTGCCAGCAGCCGACCCCCAGGGGGCCGCGGCACTGAAGCTTTCTTT.

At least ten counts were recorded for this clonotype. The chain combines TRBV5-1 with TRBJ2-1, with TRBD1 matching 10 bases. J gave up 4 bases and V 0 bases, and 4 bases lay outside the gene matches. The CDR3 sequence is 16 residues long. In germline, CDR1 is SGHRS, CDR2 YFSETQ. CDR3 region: CASSLEGQGGYNEQFF. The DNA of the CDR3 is TGCGCCAGCAGCTTGGAAGGACAGGGGGGATACAATGAGCAGTTCTTC.

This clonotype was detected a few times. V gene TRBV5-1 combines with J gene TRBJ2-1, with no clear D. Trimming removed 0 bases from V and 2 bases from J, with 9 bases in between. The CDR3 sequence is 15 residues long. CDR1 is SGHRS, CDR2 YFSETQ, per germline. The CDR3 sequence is CASSLAAATYNEQFF. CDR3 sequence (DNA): TGCGCCAGCAGCTTGGCGGCGGCGACCTACAATGAGCAGTTCTTC. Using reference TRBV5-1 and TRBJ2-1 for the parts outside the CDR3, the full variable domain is KAGVTQTPRYLIKTRGQQVTLSCSPISGHRSVSWYQQTPGQGLQFLFEYFSETQRNKGNFPGRFSGRQFSNSRSEMNVSTLELGDSALYLCASSLAAATYNEQFFGPGTRLTVL.

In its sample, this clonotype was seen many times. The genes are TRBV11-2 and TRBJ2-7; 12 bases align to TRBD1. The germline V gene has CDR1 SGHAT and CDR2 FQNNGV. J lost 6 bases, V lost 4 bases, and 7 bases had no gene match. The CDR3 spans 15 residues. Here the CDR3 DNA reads TGTGCCAGCAGCTCTACCCGGGACAGGGGGCGCGAGCAGTACTTC. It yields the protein CASSSTRDRGREQYF.

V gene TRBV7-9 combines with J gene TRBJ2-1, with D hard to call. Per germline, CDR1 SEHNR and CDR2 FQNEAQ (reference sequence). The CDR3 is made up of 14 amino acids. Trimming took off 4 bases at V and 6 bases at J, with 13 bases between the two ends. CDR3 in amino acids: CASSSSVVSNEQFF. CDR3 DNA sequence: TGTGCCAGCAGCTCCTCGGTAGTAAGCAATGAGCAGTTCTTC.

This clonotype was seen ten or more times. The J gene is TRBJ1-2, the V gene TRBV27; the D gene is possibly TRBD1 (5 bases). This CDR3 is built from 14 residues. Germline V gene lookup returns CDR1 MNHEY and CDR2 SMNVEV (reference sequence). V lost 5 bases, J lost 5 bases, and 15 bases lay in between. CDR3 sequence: CASSPSGTLYGYTF. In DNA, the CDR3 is TGTGCCAGCAGTCCCTCAGGGACGCTATATGGCTACACCTTC.

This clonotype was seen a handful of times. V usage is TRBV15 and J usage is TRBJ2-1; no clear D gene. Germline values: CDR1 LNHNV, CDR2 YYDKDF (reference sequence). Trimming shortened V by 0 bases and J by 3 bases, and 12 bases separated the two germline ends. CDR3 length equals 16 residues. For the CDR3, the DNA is TGTGCCACCAGCAGAGATGTTGGTGGCGACTACAATGAGCAGTTCTTC. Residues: CATSRDVGGDYNEQFF.

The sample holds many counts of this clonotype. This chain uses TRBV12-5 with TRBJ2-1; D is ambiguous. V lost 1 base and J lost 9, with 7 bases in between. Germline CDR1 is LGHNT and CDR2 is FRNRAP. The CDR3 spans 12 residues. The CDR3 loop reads CASGLALREQFF. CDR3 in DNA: TGTGCTAGTGGTTTGGCCCTACGTGAGCAGTTCTTC.

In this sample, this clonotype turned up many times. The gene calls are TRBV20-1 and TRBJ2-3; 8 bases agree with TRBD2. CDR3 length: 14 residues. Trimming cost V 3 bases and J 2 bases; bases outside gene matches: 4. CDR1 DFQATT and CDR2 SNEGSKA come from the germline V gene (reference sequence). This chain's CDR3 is CSASLSGATDTQYF. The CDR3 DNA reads TGCAGTGCTAGTCTTAGCGGGGCCACAGATACGCAGTATTTT.

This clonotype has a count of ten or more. CDR3 DNA sequence: TGTGCCAGCAGCTTAGTCGGGCGGGGGGGCTCCTACAATGAGCAGTTCTTC. It codes for CASSLVGRGGSYNEQFF. The genes are TRBV11-2 and TRBJ2-1, with 9 positions matching TRBD2. CDR1 and CDR2 from the germline V gene are SGHAT and FQNNGV. The CDR3 totals 17 residues. Trimming at V came to 1 base and at J to 0 bases, leaving 4 bases not matched to a gene.

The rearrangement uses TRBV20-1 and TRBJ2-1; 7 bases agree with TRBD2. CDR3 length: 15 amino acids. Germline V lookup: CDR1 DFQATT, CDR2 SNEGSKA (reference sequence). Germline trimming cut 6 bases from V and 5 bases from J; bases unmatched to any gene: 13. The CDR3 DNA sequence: TGCAGTGCCCCGGCGACGGGGGGACCAAACAATGAGCAGTTCTTC. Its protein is CSAPATGGPNNEQFF.

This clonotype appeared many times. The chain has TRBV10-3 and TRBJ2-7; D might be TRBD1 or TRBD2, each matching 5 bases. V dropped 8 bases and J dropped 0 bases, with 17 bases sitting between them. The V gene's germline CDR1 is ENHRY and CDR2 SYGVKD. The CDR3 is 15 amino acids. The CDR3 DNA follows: TGTGCCATCTCCGTGGTATGGGGGACCTCCTACGAGCAGTACTTC. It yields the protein CAISVVWGTSYEQYF.

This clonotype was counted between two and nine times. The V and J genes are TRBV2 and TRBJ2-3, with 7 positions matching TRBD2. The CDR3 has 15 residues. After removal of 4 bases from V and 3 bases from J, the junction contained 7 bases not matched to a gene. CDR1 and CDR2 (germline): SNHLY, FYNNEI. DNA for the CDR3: TGTGCCAGCAGTGTAGAGGCGGGAGTGACAGATACGCAGTATTTT. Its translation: CASSVEAGVTDTQYF.